This T cell receptor beta chain derives from a study of T cells in Graves' hyperthyroidism and ophthalmopathy. Clinical Activity Scores of at least 3, NOSPECS grades of at least 4 and durations under 3 months characterized ophthalmopathy patients. The study excluded patients with uncontrolled infection, other autoimmune disease, pregnancy or lactation. Thyroid ultrasound, orbital computed tomography, clinical symptoms, and serum thyroxine and TRAb underpinned diagnoses. Amplified regions were TCR beta CDR3 sequences from RNA transcripts. The primer set for the first-round RT-PCR of the TCR CDR3 was HTBI. TCRdb re-called the multiplex PCR reads through MiXCR, storing one row per CDR3 protein. Of 450,000 to 650,000 distinct CDR3 sequences listed, 12% to 15% are singletons. This clonotype has ten or more counts. The sequenced material came from blood. This receptor was identified in a woman between 18 and 29 years old with Graves' ophthalmopathy.

For the CDR3, the DNA is TGTGCCAGCAGCTCCGAACGAACAAAGACAGGGGCCTCCTACGAGCAGTACTTC. Translated, it gives CASSSERTKTGASYEQYF. This chain uses TRBV7-9 with TRBJ2-7; 8 positions match TRBD1. V gave up 4 bases and J gave up 0 bases; unmatched junction bases: 14. CDR1 is SEHNR and CDR2 is FQNEAQ in the germline V gene (reference sequence). This CDR3 spans 18 amino acids. Drawing the rest from reference TRBV7-9 and TRBJ2-7, the complete variable domain is DTGVSQNPRHKITKRGQNVTFRCDPISEHNRLYWYRQTLGQGPEFLTYFQNEAQLEKSRLLSDRFSAERPKGSFSTLEIQRTEQGDSAMYLCASSSERTKTGASYEQYFGPGTRLTVT.